The 15 T cell receptor beta chains given below trace back to one sample, sequenced in a study of shared clonotypes between healthy human individuals. The table came from immunoSEQ multiplex PCR; TCRdb's copy has only in-frame clones and leaves some out. This repertoire shows roughly 2.1 million clones, just over 90% found once; its top ten account for 1.7%. The naive CD8 subset, CD45RO-negative cells positively selected for CCR7, excluded terminally differentiated effector memory CD45RA+ cells. Sequenced input: naive CD8+ T cells from PBMCs. These receptors all stem from a man aged 18 to 30 in good health. Some clones in this sample may be carry-over from other donors' samples.

This chain connects TRBV27 to TRBJ2-1; D remains unclear. The germline V gene encodes CDR1 MNHEY and CDR2 SMNVEV (reference sequence). This CDR3 is built from 18 residues. V dropped 2 bases and J dropped 0 bases, with 17 bases sitting between them. The CDR3 DNA sequence: TGTGCCAGCAGTTTAATGTGGGCGGATAGGAGCTCCTACAATGAGCAGTTCTTC. It is translated as CASSLMWADRSSYNEQFF.

The chain combines TRBV2 with TRBJ2-7; either TRBD1 or TRBD2 may fit D (6 bases each). CDR1 SNHLY and CDR2 FYNNEI come from the germline V gene. CDR3 length equals 14 residues. V was clipped by 3 bases and J by 5 bases, with 14 bases between them. CDR3 amino acids: CASSDSRGLDEQYF. In nucleotides, the CDR3 is TGTGCCAGCAGTGACTCCAGGGGACTGGACGAGCAGTACTTC. Based on the CDR3 plus reference TRBV2 and TRBJ2-7, the full variable domain is EPEVTQTPSHQVTQMGQEVILRCVPISNHLYFYWYRQILGQKVEFLVSFYNNEISEKSEIFDDQFSVERPDGSNFTLKIRSTKLEDSAMYFCASSDSRGLDEQYFGPGTRLTVT.

This chain links TRBV7-2 with TRBJ1-1, with D maybe TRBD1 (6 bases). Trimming stripped 5 bases from V and 1 base from J, with 11 bases between. The germline V gene has CDR1 SGHTA and CDR2 FQGNSA. The CDR3 consists of 14 residues. CDR3 residues: CASSPRTANTEAFF. The CDR3 DNA reads as TGTGCCAGCAGCCCGCGGACAGCGAACACTGAAGCTTTCTTT.

This clone was picked up one time. The J gene is TRBJ2-3, the V gene TRBV29-1; the D is unclear. Trimming took off 7 bases at V and 1 base at J, with 12 bases between the two ends. Looked up from germline, CDR1 is SQVTM and CDR2 is ANQGSEA. CDR3 length: 13 residues. Here the CDR3 DNA reads TGCAGCGCTTACCGATCAGGCACAGATACGCAGTATTTT. This gives the protein CSAYRSGTDTQYF.

The V call is TRBV9, the J call TRBJ1-4; 8 bases are shared with TRBD1. The CDR3 is 19 residues long. Germline CDR1 SGDLS, CDR2 YYNGEE. V shed 3 bases and J 5 bases; nucleotides not matched to a gene: 18. The CDR3 coding sequence is TGTGCCAGCAGCGCCAGTAGGGGGGACGGGACAGGCATGAATGAAAAACTGTTTTTT. Encoded protein: CASSASRGDGTGMNEKLFF.

This chain joins TRBV19 and TRBJ2-2, with TRBD2 matching over 8 bases. Trimming took 5 bases from V and 6 from J; bases not matched to a gene: 8. CDR1 is LNHDA, CDR2 SQIVND, per germline (reference sequence). This CDR3 spans 15 amino acids. The CDR3 DNA reads TGTGCCAGTAGTCCCCAGCGGGAGCGGGCCGGGGAGCTGTTTTTT. Translation gives CASSPQRERAGELFF. Drawing the rest from reference TRBV19 and TRBJ2-2, the complete variable domain is DGGITQSPKYLFRKEGQNVTLSCEQNLNHDAMYWYRQDPGQGLRLIYYSQIVNDFQKGDIAEGYSVSREKKESFPLTVTSAQKNPTAFYLCASSPQRERAGELFFGEGSRLTVL.

CDR3 region: CASSQGRLAGVPYEQYF. CDR3 bases: TGCGCCAGCAGCCAAGGACGGCTAGCGGGAGTCCCCTACGAGCAGTACTTC. The chain uses TRBV4-3 and TRBJ2-7; 10 bases align to TRBD2. The V and J ends lost 1 base and 2 bases, in that order; junction bases with no gene match: 8. This CDR3 region has 17 residues. Germline loops: CDR1 LGHNA, CDR2 YSLEER.

The chain combines TRBV9 with TRBJ2-2, with TRBD1 identical over 8 bases. Germline assignment: CDR1 SGDLS and CDR2 YYNGEE. The CDR3 totals 16 residues. The trim removed 4 bases at V and 6 bases at J, leaving 11 bases unmatched. This CDR3 is CASSPRQGLAAGELFF. As DNA, the CDR3 is TGTGCCAGCAGCCCCAGACAGGGGCTTGCCGCCGGGGAGCTGTTTTTT.

This clone was picked up one time. V and J are TRBV18 and TRBJ2-4; 9 bases line up with TRBD1. The CDR3 contains 20 residues. V shed 4 bases and J 0 bases; nucleotides not matched to a gene: 16. Germline V lookup: CDR1 KGHSH, CDR2 LQKENI. The CDR3 DNA reads as TGTGCCAGCTCACTTCGGACAGGGGAGGAAGTTTCGATAGCCAAAAACATTCAGTACTTC. Translation gives CASSLRTGEEVSIAKNIQYF.

This chain connects TRBV7-9 to TRBJ1-2; 7 bases match TRBD1. The length of the CDR3 is 16 residues. CDR1 is SEHNR and CDR2 is FQNEAQ in the germline V gene (reference sequence). V lost 5 bases, J lost 0 bases, and 9 bases stayed unmatched. CDR3 amino acids: CASSLRGQISNYGYTF. The CDR3 nucleotides are TGTGCCAGCAGCCTAAGGGGGCAGATATCTAACTATGGCTACACCTTC.

In its sample, this clone was seen once. The J gene is TRBJ2-7, the V gene TRBV6-1; 11 positions agree with TRBD2. The CDR3 covers 16 residues. In germline, CDR1 is MNHNS, CDR2 SASEGT. The V and J ends lost 1 base and 2 bases, in that order; junction bases with no gene match: 4. The CDR3 sequence is CASSEGFSGGAYEQYF. The DNA of the CDR3 is TGTGCCAGCAGTGAAGGGTTTAGCGGGGGGGCCTACGAGCAGTACTTC.

The chain uses TRBV30 and TRBJ2-5; D not certain. This CDR3 comprises 11 residues. The ends were cut back, 3 bases at V and 2 bases at J, with 4 bases in the middle. Germline V gene lookup returns CDR1 GTSNPN and CDR2 SVGIG (reference sequence). CDR3 coding DNA: TGTGCCTGGAGGGGTCAAGAGACCCAGTACTTC. Translating it yields CAWRGQETQYF.

The V call is TRBV18, the J call TRBJ2-2; the match to TRBD1 covers 7 bases. Losses at the gene ends were 2 bases for V and 3 bases for J; bases not matched to a gene: 9. This CDR3 contains 17 residues. Germline V gives CDR1 KGHSH, CDR2 LQKENI. The CDR3: CASSPGRHRGYTGELFF. Here the CDR3 DNA reads TGTGCCAGCTCACCAGGCCGGCACAGGGGTTACACCGGGGAGCTGTTTTTT.

The V call is TRBV4-3, the J call TRBJ1-2, with 9 bases identical to TRBD1. CDR1 and CDR2 (germline): LGHNA, YSLEER. The CDR3 runs to 15 residues. With V trimmed by 3 bases and J by 4 bases, 6 bases remained unmatched. For the CDR3, the DNA is TGCGCCAGCAGCCAGGGGCGGACAGGGGCCTATGGCTACACCTTC. It yields the protein CASSQGRTGAYGYTF.

The chain couples TRBV11-2 to TRBJ2-7; perhaps TRBD1 as D (5 bases). Germline V gene lookup returns CDR1 SGHAT and CDR2 FQNNGV. V lost 1 base to trimming and J lost 5 bases, with 15 bases between them. This CDR3 is built from 15 residues. The CDR3 DNA reads TGTGCCAGCAGCTTAGCCGCAGGGATCGTAGACGAGCAGTACTTC. Amino acids: CASSLAAGIVDEQYF.